This TCR beta chain was retrieved from a study of CD8 T cells in Susac syndrome. TCR beta from blood CD8+ and CD4+ T cells was sequenced. Multiple sclerosis controls were treatment-naive patients with stable or active relapsing-remitting disease. TEMRA cells were FACS-enriched, and CD8+ and CD4+ T cells were isolated negatively. This CDR3 contains 12 residues. Germline loops: CDR1 GTSNPN, CDR2 SVGIG (reference sequence). J was trimmed by 7 bases and V by 1 base; bases with no gene match: 0. RNA amounts of roughly 0.45 to 1 ug underwent reverse transcription with random hexamers. The authors amplified TCR beta CDR3 across 54 Vbeta and 13 Jbeta using immunoSEQ multiplex PCR. TCRdb used MiXCR to reprocess the immunoSEQ multiplex PCR reads, holding one entry per CDR3 protein. The sample lists 150,000 to 200,000 distinct CDR3 sequences; about 95% were seen once.

The chain links TRBV30 to TRBJ2-4; 8 positions match TRBD1. Sequencing was done on a sample of CD4+ T cells from PBMCs. This receptor was obtained from a human donor with multiple sclerosis. The CDR3 bases are TGTGCCTGGAGTGGGACAGGGAACATTCAGTACTTC. As protein: CAWSGTGNIQYF.